The T cell receptor (beta chain) described here comes from a study of cytomegalovirus exposure and HLA in healthy donors. Regarding the study as a whole: TCR beta V- and J-gene trimming, according to a later analysis, was linked to a missense DCLRE1C variant. Being productive about 87% or about 30% of the time was typical of most TCR beta V segments in an earlier analysis. TCR beta sequences reportedly predicted the HLA-A and HLA-B alleles of most subjects accurately.

The CDR3 is 16 amino acids. Germline V gene lookup returns CDR1 LGHNA and CDR2 YNFKEQ. V lost 0 bases, J lost 5 bases, and 15 bases lay in between. Vbeta (60) and Jbeta (13) primers were used in the PCR. The authors' processing: A later analysis counted approximately 80 million unique TCR beta chains, some 12 million shared. TCRdb's table, derived via immunoSEQ multiplex PCR, lists solely in-frame clones and lacks some. V, J and clone size derive from that table, while D and trimming were established from the DNA sequence. The table gives just over 80,000 clones; the top ten clones make up 1.1% of it. Turning to this clone: What it binds is not known.

This sequence joins TRBV4-2 and TRBJ2-3; D might be TRBD2 (6 bases). Sequences were obtained from PBMCs. The receptor's source is a woman in her twenties or thirties in good health and CMV-seronegative. CDR3 nucleotides: TGTGCCAGCAGCCAAGATTTAGCGGAGGGGAGAGATACGCAGTATTTT. Protein: CASSQDLAEGRDTQYF.